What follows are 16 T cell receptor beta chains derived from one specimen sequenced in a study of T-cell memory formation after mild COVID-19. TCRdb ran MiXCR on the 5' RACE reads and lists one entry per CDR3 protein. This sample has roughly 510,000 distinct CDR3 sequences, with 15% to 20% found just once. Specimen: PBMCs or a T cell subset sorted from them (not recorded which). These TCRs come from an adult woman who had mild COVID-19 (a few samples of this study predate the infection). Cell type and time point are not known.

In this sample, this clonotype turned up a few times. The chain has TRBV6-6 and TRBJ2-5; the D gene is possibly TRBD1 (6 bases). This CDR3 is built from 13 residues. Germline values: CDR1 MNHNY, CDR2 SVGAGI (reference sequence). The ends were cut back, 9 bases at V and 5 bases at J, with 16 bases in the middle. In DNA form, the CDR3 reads TGTGCCAGTATTGCCGGGACATCGGAGACCCAGTACTTC. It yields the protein CASIAGTSETQYF.

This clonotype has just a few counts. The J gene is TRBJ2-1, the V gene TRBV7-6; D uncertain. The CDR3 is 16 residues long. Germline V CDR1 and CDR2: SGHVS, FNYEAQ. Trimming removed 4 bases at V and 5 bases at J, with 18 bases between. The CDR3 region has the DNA TGTGCCAGCAGCTCAGGAGACGGGCTTTCCGACAATGAGCAGTTCTTC. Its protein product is CASSSGDGLSDNEQFF.

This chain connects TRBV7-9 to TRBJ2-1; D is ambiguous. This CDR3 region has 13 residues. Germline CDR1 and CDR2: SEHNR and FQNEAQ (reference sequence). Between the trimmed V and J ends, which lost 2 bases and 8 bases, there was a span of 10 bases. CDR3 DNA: TGTGCCAGCAGCTTACCAGATATGGATGAGCAGTTCTTC. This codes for CASSLPDMDEQFF.

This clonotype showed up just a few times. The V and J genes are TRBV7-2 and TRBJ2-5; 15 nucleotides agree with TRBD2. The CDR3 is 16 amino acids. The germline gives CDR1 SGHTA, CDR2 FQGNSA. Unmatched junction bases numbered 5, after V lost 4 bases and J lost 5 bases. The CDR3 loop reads CASSSGLAGGAETQYF. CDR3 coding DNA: TGTGCCAGCAGCTCGGGACTAGCGGGAGGTGCCGAGACCCAGTACTTC. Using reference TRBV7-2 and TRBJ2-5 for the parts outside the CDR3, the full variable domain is GAGVSQSPSNKVTEKGKDVELRCDPISGHTALYWYRQSLGQGLEFLIYFQGNSAPDKSGLPSDRFSAERTGGSVSTLTIQRTQQEDSAVYLCASSSGLAGGAETQYFGPGTRLLVL.

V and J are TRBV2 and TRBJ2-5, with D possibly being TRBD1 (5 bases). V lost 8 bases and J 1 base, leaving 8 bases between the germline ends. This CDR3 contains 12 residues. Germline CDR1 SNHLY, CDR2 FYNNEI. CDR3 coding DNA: TGTGCCAGCGGGGCTCTCCAAGAGACCCAGTACTTC. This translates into CASGALQETQYF.

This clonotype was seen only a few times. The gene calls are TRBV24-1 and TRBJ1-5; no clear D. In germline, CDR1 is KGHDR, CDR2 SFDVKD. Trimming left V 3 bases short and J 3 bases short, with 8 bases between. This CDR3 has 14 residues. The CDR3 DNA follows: TGTGCCACCAGTGATGGTCGGATCAATCAGCCCCAGCATTTT. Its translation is CATSDGRINQPQHF.

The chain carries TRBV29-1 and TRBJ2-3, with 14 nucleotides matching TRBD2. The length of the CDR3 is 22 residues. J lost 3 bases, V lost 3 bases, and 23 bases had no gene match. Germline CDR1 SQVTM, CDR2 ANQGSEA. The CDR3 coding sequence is TGCAGCGTTGATATACGGGAACTGGGACTAGCGGGAGTGCGTTCTGTGACAGATACGCAGTATTTT. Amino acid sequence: CSVDIRELGLAGVRSVTDTQYF.

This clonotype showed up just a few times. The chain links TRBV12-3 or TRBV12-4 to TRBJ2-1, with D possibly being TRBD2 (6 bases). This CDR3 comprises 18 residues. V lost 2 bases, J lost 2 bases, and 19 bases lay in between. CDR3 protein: CASSLSQLGGRTYNEQFF. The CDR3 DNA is TGTGCCAGCAGTTTAAGTCAACTCGGGGGAAGGACCTACAATGAGCAGTTCTTC.

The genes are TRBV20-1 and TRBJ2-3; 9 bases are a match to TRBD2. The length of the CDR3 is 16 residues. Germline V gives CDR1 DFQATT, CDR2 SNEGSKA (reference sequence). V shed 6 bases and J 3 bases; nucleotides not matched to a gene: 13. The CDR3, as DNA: TGCAGTGCCCTAAAAGCGCGGGGGGGCGTGACAGATACGCAGTATTTT. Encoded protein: CSALKARGGVTDTQYF.

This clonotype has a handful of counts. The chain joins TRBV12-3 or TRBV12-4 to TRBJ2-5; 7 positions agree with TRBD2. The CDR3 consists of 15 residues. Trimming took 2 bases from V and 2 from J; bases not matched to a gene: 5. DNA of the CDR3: TGTGCCAGCAGTTTAACTTGGGACTATCAAGAGACCCAGTACTTC. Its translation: CASSLTWDYQETQYF.

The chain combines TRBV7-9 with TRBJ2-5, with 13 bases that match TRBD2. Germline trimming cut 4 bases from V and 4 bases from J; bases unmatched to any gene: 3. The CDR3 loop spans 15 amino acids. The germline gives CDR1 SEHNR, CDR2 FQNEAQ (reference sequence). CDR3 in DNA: TGTGCCAGCAGCTCCTGGACTAGCGGGGGAGAGACCCAGTACTTC. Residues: CASSSWTSGGETQYF.

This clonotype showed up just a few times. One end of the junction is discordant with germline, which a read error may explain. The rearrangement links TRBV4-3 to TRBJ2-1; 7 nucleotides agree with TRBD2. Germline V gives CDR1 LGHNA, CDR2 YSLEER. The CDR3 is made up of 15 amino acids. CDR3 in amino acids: CASSQDWASGRSISF. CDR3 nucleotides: TGCGCCAGCAGCCAAGATTGGGCTAGCGGTCGTAGTATTTCGTTC.

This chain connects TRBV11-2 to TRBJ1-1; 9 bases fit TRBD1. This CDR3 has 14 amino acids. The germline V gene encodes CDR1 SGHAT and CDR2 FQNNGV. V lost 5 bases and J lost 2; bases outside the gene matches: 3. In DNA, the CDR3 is TGTGCCAGCAGCATGGGACAGGGTAACACTGAAGCTTTCTTT. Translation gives CASSMGQGNTEAFF.

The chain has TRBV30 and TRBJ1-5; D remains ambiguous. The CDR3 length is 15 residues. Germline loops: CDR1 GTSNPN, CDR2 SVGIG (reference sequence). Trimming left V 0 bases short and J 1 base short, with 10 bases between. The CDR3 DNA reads TGTGCCTGGAGTGTATTCGGGAAAAGCAATCAGCCCCAGCATTTT. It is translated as CAWSVFGKSNQPQHF. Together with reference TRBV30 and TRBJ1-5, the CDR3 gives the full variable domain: SQTIHQWPATLVQPVGSPLSLECTVEGTSNPNLYWYRQAAGRGLQLLFYSVGIGQISSEVPQNLSASRPQDRQFILSSKKLLLSDSGFYLCAWSVFGKSNQPQHFGDGTRLSIL.

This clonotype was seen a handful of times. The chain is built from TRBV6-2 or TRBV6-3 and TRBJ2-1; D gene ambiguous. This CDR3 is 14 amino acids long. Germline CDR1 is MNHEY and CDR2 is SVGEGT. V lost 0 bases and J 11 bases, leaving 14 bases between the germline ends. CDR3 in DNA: TGTGCCAGCAGTTACTCCCCCGTGAACTACAAGCAGTTCTTC. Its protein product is CASSYSPVNYKQFF.

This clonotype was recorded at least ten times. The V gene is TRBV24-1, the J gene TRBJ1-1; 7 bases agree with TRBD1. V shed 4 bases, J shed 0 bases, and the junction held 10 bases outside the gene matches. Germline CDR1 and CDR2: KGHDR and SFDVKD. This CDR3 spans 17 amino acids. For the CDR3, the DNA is TGTGCCACCAGTGACTCCCGACAGGGTATCATGAACACTGAAGCTTTCTTT. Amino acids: CATSDSRQGIMNTEAFF.